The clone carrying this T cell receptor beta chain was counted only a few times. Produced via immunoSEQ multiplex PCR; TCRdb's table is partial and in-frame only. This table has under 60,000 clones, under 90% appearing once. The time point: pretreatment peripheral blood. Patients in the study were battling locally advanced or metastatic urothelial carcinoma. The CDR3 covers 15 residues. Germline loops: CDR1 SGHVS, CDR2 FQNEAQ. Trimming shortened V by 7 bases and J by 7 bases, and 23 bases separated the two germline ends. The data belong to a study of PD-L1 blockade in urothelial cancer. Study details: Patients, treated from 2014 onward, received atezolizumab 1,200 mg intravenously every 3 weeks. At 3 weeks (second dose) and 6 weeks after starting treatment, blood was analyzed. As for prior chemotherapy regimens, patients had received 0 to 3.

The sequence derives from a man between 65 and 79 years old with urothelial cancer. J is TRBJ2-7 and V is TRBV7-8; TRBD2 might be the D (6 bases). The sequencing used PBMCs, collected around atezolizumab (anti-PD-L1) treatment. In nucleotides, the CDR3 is TGTGCCAGCACCCATTACGAGGCCTCCGGGGGAGAGCAGTACTTC. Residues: CASTHYEASGGEQYF.